This TCR beta chain was recorded in a study of blood T cell repertoires in COVID-19. About the study: Acute and convalescent COVID-19 samples came from the United States, Italy and Spain. T cells, B-cell-depleted T cells, or PBMCs supplied cDNA or gDNA.

Original analysis: The authors estimated nucleated cell counts from reference gene primer amplification. TCRdb's table, derived via immunoSEQ multiplex PCR, lists solely in-frame clones and lacks some. The V and J calls and clone size were taken over from that table, and D and trimming were inferred from the DNA. The sample shows roughly 190,000 clones, around 81% of them seen only once. This clone was counted a single time. The length of the CDR3 is 16 residues. V was clipped by 4 bases and J by 3 bases, with 19 bases between them. CDR1 and CDR2 from the germline V gene are SGDLS and YYNGEE. The specimen sequenced was peripheral blood. This TCR derives from a human donor with acute or convalescent COVID-19. The donor label of this sample is uncertain. The chain has TRBV9 and TRBJ2-5, with a possible D match to TRBD2 (5 bases). The CDR3 nucleotides read TGTGCCAGCAGCCCCTTGTCTGGACTCCACAAAGAGACCCAGTACTTC. This encodes CASSPLSGLHKETQYF.